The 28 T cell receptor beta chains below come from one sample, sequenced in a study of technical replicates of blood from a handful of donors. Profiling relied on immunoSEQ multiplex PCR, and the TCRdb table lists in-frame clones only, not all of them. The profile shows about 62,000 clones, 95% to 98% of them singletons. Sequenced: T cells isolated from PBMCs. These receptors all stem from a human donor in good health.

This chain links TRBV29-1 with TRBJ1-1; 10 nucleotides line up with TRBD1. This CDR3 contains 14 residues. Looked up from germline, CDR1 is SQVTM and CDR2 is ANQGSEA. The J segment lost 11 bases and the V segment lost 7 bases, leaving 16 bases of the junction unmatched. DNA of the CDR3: TGCAGCGAGTCGGACAGGGGGACTATTCTTGGGGCTTTCTTT. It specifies CSESDRGTILGAFF.

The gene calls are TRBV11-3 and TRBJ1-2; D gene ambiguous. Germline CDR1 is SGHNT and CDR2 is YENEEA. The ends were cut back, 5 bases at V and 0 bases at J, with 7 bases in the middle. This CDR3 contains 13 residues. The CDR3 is CASSDQTNYGYTF. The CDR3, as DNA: TGTGCCAGCAGCGATCAGACTAACTATGGCTACACCTTC.

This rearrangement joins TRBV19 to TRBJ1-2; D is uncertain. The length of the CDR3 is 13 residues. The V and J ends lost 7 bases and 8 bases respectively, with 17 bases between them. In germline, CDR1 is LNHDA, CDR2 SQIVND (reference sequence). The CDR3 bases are TGTGCCAGTACAGCGGGCGGCCCGTGGGGCTACACCTTC. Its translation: CASTAGGPWGYTF.

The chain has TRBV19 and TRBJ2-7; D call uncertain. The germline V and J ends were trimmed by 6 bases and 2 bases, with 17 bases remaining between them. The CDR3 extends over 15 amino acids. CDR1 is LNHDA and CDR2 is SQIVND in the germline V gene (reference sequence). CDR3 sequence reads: CASSPDWAVTYEQYF. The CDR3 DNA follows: TGTGCCAGTAGCCCTGATTGGGCAGTTACCTACGAGCAGTACTTC.

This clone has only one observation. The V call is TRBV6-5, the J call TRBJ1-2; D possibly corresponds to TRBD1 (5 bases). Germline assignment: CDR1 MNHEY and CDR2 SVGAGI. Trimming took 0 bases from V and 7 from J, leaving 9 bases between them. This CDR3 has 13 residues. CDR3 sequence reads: CASSYSGVSGYTF. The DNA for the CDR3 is TGTGCCAGCAGTTACTCAGGGGTATCTGGCTACACCTTC.

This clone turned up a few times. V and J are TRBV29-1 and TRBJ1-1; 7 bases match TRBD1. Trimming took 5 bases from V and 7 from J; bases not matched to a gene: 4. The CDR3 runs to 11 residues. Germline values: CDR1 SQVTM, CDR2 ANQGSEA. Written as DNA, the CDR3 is TGCAGCGTTCTCGGGACAGTTGAAGCTTTCTTT. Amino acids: CSVLGTVEAFF.

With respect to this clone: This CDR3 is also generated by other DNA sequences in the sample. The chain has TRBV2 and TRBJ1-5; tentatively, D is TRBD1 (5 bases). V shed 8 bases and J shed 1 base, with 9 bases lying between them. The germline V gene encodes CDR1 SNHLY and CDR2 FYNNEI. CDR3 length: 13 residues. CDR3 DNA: TGTGCCAGCTCGGGGGGAAGCAATCAGCCCCAGCATTTT. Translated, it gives CASSGGSNQPQHF.

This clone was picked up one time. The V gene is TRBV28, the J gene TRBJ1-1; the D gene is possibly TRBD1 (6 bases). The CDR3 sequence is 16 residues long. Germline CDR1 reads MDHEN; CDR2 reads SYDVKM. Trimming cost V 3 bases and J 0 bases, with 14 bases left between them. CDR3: CASSFPEGQLNTEAFF. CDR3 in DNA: TGTGCCAGCAGTTTTCCCGAAGGACAGTTGAACACTGAAGCTTTCTTT.

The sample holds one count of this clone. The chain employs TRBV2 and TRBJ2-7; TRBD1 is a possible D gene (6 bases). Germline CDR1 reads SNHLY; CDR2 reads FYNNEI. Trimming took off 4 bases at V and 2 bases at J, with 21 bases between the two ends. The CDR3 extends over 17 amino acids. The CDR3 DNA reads TGTGCCAGCAGTGTGGTCCAGACAGGTACTGCAACCTACGAGCAGTACTTC. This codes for CASSVVQTGTATYEQYF.

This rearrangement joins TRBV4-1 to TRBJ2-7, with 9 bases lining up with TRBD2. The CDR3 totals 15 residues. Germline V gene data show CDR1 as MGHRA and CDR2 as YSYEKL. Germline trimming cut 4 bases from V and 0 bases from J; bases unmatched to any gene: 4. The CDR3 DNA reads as TGCGCCAGCAGCCCTGCGACTAGCGGCTCCTACGAGCAGTACTTC. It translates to CASSPATSGSYEQYF.

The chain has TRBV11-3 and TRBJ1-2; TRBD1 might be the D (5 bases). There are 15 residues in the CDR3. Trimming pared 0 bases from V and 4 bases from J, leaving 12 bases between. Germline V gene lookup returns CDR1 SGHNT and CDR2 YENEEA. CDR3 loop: CASSLDQGSGYGYTF. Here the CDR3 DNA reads TGTGCCAGCAGCTTAGATCAGGGTTCAGGCTATGGCTACACCTTC.

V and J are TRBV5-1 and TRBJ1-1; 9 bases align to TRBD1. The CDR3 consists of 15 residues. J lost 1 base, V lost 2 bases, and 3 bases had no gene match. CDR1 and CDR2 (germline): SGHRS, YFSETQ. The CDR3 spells CASSFLGQGNTEAFF. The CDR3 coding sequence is TGCGCCAGCAGCTTTTTGGGACAGGGGAACACTGAAGCTTTCTTT.

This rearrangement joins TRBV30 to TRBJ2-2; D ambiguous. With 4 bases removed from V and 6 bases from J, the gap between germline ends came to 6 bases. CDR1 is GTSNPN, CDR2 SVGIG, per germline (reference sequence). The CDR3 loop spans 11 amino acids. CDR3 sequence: CAWKEAGELFF. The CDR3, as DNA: TGTGCCTGGAAAGAGGCCGGGGAGCTGTTTTTT. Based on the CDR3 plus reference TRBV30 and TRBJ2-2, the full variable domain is SQTIHQWPATLVQPVGSPLSLECTVEGTSNPNLYWYRQAAGRGLQLLFYSVGIGQISSEVPQNLSASRPQDRQFILSSKKLLLSDSGFYLCAWKEAGELFFGEGSRLTVL.

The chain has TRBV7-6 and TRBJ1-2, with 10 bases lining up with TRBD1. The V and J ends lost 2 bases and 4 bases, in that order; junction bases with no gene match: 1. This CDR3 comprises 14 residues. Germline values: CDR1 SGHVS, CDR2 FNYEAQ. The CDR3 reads CASSLRTGGYGYTF. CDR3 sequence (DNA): TGTGCCAGCAGCTTAAGGACAGGGGGCTATGGCTACACCTTC.

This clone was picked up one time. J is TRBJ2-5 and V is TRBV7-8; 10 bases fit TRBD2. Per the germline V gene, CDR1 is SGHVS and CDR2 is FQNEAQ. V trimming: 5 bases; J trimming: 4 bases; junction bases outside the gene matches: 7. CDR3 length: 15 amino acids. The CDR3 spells CASSLGLAGAETQYF. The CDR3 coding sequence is TGTGCCAGCAGCCTGGGGCTAGCGGGGGCAGAGACCCAGTACTTC.

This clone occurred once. The CDR3, as DNA: TGTGCCAGCAGCTTAGTCTTGGTGATGGCGGGAGTCCACAATGAGCAGTTCTTC. Encoded protein: CASSLVLVMAGVHNEQFF. The V gene is TRBV11-2, the J gene TRBJ2-1, with 7 bases fitting TRBD2. The length of the CDR3 is 18 residues. The germline V gene encodes CDR1 SGHAT and CDR2 FQNNGV. The V and J ends lost 1 base and 5 bases, in that order; junction bases with no gene match: 14.

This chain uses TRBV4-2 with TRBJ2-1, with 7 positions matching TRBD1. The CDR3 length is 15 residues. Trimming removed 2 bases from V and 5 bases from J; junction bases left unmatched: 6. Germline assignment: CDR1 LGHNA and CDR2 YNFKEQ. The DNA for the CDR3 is TGTGCCAGCAGCCAAACAGGGGACCTCAACAATGAGCAGTTCTTC. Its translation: CASSQTGDLNNEQFF.

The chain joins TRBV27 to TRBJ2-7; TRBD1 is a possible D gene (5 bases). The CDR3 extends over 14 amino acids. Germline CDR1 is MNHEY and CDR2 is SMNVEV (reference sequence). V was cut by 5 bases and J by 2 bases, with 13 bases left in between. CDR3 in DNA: TGTGCCAGCAGTCCCCAGGGTTTTCCCTACGAGCAGTACTTC. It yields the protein CASSPQGFPYEQYF.

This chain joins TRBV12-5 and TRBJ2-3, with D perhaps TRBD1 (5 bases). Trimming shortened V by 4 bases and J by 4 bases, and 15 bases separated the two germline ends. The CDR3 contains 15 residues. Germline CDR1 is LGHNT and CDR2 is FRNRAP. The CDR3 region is CASGYGRGGPDTQYF. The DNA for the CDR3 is TGTGCTAGTGGTTATGGAAGGGGTGGGCCAGATACGCAGTATTTT.

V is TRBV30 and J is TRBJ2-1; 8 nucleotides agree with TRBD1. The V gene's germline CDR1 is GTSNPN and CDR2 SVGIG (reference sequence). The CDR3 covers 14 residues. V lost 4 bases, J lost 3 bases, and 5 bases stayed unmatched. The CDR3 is CAWNRGASYNEQFF. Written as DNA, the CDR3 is TGTGCCTGGAACAGGGGGGCAAGCTACAATGAGCAGTTCTTC.

Here the CDR3 reads CASSYSDSSQETQYF. In nucleotides, the CDR3 is TGTGCCAGCAGTTACTCGGACAGTTCGCAAGAGACCCAGTACTTC. The chain joins TRBV6-5 to TRBJ2-5, with a possible D match to TRBD1 (6 bases). Trimming took 0 bases from V and 2 from J, leaving 10 bases between them. The CDR3 has 15 amino acids. Germline V gene sequence: CDR1 MNHEY, CDR2 SVGAGI.

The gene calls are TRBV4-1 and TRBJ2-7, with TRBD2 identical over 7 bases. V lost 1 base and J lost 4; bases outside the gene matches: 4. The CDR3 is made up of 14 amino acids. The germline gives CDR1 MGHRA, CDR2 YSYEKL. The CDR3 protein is CASSQGLATYEQYF. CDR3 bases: TGCGCCAGCAGCCAAGGACTAGCTACTTACGAGCAGTACTTC.

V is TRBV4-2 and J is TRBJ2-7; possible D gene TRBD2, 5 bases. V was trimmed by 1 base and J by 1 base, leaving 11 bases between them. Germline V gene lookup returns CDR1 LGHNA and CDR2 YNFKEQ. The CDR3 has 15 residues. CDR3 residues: CASSQGILASYEQYF. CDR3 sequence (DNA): TGTGCCAGCAGCCAAGGGATTCTAGCTTCCTACGAGCAGTACTTC.

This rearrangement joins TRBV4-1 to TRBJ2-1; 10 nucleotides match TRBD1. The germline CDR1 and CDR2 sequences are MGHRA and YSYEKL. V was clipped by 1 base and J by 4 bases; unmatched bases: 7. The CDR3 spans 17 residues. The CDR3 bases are TGCGCCAGCAGCCAAGCCCTTCGACAGGGGGCTTACAATGAGCAGTTCTTC. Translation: CASSQALRQGAYNEQFF.

DNA of the CDR3: TGTGCCAGCAGCGTAGCGAGACAGGGGGGGGAGCAGTACTTC. It is translated as CASSVARQGGEQYF. The chain links TRBV9 to TRBJ2-7, with TRBD1 matching 9 bases. V trimming: 0 bases; J trimming: 7 bases; junction bases outside the gene matches: 5. Per the germline V gene, CDR1 is SGDLS and CDR2 is YYNGEE. The CDR3 runs 14 residues.

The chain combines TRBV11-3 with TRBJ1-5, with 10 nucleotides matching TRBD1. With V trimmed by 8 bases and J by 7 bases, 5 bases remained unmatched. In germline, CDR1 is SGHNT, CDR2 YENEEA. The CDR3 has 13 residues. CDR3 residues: CASSGQGGQPQHF. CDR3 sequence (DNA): TGTGCCAGCTCCGGACAGGGGGGCCAGCCCCAGCATTTT.

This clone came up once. The CDR3 DNA follows: TGCGCCAGCAGCCAACCGACGGACAACTCCTACGAGCAGTACTTC. Translating gives CASSQPTDNSYEQYF. V and J are TRBV5-1 and TRBJ2-7; D might be TRBD1 (5 bases). Germline V gene lookup returns CDR1 SGHRS and CDR2 YFSETQ. The germline V and J ends were trimmed by 4 bases and 0 bases, with 14 bases remaining between them. This CDR3 comprises 15 residues.

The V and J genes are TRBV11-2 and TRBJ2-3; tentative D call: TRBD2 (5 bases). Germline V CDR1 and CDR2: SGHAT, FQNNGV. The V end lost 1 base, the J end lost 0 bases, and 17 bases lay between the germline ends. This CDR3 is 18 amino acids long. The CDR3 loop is CASSLGSWERISTDTQYF. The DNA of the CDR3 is TGTGCCAGCAGCTTAGGGTCTTGGGAGCGCATAAGCACAGATACGCAGTATTTT.